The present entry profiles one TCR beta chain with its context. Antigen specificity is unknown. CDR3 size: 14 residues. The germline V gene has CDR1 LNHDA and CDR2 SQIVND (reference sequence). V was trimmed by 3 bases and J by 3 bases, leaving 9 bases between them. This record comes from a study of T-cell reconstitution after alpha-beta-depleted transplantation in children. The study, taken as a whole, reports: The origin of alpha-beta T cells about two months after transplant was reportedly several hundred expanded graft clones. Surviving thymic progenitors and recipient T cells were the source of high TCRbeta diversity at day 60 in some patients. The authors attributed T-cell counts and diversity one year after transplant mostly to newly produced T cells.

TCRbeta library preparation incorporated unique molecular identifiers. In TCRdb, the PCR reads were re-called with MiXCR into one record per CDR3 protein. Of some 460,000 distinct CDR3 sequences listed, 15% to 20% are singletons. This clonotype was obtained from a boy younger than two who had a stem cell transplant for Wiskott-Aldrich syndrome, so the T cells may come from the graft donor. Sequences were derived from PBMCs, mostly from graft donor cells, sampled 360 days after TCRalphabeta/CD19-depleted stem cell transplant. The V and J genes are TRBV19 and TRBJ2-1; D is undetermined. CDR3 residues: CASSIPPFYNEQFF. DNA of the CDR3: TGTGCCAGTAGTATCCCCCCGTTCTACAATGAGCAGTTCTTC.